This paragraph reports one T cell receptor beta chain. These data belong to a study of cytomegalovirus exposure and HLA in healthy donors. The study ran its PCR with 60 Vbeta and 13 Jbeta primers. The method was immunoSEQ multiplex PCR; TCRdb's version includes in-frame clones alone and lacks a portion of them. The sample has about 69,000 clones, 55% to 75% seen once; the top ten hold approximately 11%. The germline V gene has CDR1 SGHDN and CDR2 FVKESK. J was trimmed by 2 bases and V by 0 bases; bases with no gene match: 2. The CDR3 is 16 amino acids. Sample: PBMCs. The sequence was obtained from a woman aged 25-40 years in good health and CMV-seronegative. This chain links TRBV14 with TRBJ1-3; 9 bases map to TRBD1. CDR3 sequence reads: CASSQERTGAGNTIYF. The DNA of the CDR3 is TGTGCCAGCAGCCAAGAAAGGACAGGGGCTGGAAACACCATATATTTT.